This TCR beta chain comes out of a study of graft-versus-host responses after intestinal transplantation. Looking at the study overall: Among the recipients, transplants were multivisceral, liver-intestinal, or isolated intestinal. All recipients got anti-thymocyte globulin induction, then tacrolimus and steroids for around three years. Study-level results: Within allografts, high graft-versus-host to host-versus-graft clonal ratios were seen among patients with graft-donor T cell macrochimerism.

Notes on this clone: What it recognizes is unknown.

The V segment lost 5 bases and the J segment 8 bases; nucleotides outside the gene matches: 13. The CDR3 contains 16 residues. Looked up from germline, CDR1 is SGHNT and CDR2 is YENEEA. The table came from immunoSEQ multiplex PCR; TCRdb's copy has only in-frame clones and leaves some out. The sample includes 130,000 or so clones, around nine tenths seen only once; the top ten take over 0.15%. This receptor was taken from a human donor who received an intestinal transplant. The material sequenced was unstimulated CD4+ T cells sorted from spleen or lymph node cells, taken before intestinal transplant. V gene TRBV11-3 combines with J gene TRBJ2-1; 9 bases map to TRBD1. The DNA for the CDR3 is TGTGCCAGCAGCCCGGGGGCGTGGGACAGGGACGATGAGCAGTTCTTC. Translation gives CASSPGAWDRDDEQFF.